What follows are 31 T cell receptor beta chains derived from one specimen sequenced in a study of Ad26.COV2.S vaccination and SARS-CoV-2 variants. Treatment noted: roughly 18 received Ad26.COV2.S at low or high dose, single or two shots; about 5 received placebo; per-sample allocation not given. The study sampled participants on day 63 after the first vaccine or placebo injection. Clones were sequenced by immunoSEQ multiplex PCR, and TCRdb holds only the in-frame ones, with some missing. The table shows hundreds of thousands of clones, with about 90% occurring only once. Here the sequenced sample was peripheral blood, taken in a trial of Ad26.COV2.S vaccine versus placebo. The receptors come from a person aged 18-60 years who received the Ad26.COV2.S COVID-19 vaccine or a placebo.

The chain employs TRBV6-1 and TRBJ2-7; D uncertain. Germline V gene sequence: CDR1 MNHNS, CDR2 SASEGT. The CDR3 loop spans 12 amino acids. V lost 2 bases and J 2 bases, leaving 4 bases between the germline ends. This chain's CDR3 is CASSEPPYEQYF. The DNA of the CDR3 is TGTGCCAGCAGTGAACCCCCCTACGAGCAGTACTTC.

This chain joins TRBV18 and TRBJ2-2; no firm D call. From germline, CDR1 is KGHSH and CDR2 LQKENI. The CDR3 contains 16 residues. V lost 1 base and J 0 bases, leaving 9 bases between the germline ends. CDR3 region: CASSPQLDTNTGELFF. For the CDR3, the DNA is TGTGCCAGCTCACCACAACTGGATACGAACACCGGGGAGCTGTTTTTT.

This sequence joins TRBV15 and TRBJ2-7, with 11 bases matching TRBD2. Germline assignment: CDR1 LNHNV and CDR2 YYDKDF (reference sequence). This CDR3 has 15 residues. With V trimmed by 3 bases and J by 4 bases, 5 bases remained unmatched. For the CDR3, the DNA is TGTGCCACCAGCAGGACTAGCGGGGCTGGTTACGAGCAGTACTTC. This codes for CATSRTSGAGYEQYF. The variable domain in full, with the rest retrieved from reference TRBV15 and TRBJ2-7, is DAMVIQNPRYQVTQFGKPVTLSCSQTLNHNVMYWYQQKSSQAPKLLFHYYDKDFNNEADTPDNFQSRRPNTSFCFLDIRSPGLGDTAMYLCATSRTSGAGYEQYFGPGTRLTVT.

The V and J genes are TRBV18 and TRBJ1-1; 7 nucleotides line up with TRBD1. The junction had 3 bases not matched to a gene; V was cut back by 1 base and J by 1 base. This CDR3 comprises 15 residues. CDR1 is KGHSH, CDR2 LQKENI, per germline. The CDR3 sequence is CASSPLGTANTEAFF. The DNA of the CDR3 is TGTGCCAGCTCACCACTGGGGACAGCGAACACTGAAGCTTTCTTT.

The chain has TRBV12-5 and TRBJ1-2; D not resolved. The germline V gene has CDR1 LGHNT and CDR2 FRNRAP. V shed 0 bases and J shed 6 bases, with 14 bases lying between them. The CDR3 is 15 amino acids. The CDR3 region has the DNA TGTGCTAGTGGTTTGGTACCGGGTCTTGGCGATGGCTACACCTTC. Translating gives CASGLVPGLGDGYTF. Full variable domain (missing parts from reference TRBV12-5 and TRBJ1-2): DARVTQTPRHKVTEMGQEVTMRCQPILGHNTVFWYRQTMMQGLELLAYFRNRAPLDDSGMPKDRFSAEMPDATLATLKIQPSEPRDSAVYFCASGLVPGLGDGYTFGSGTRLTVV.

The chain couples TRBV7-2 to TRBJ1-2; D remains unclear. V gave up 1 base and J gave up 5 bases, with 14 bases separating them. This CDR3 has 15 residues. The germline gives CDR1 SGHTA, CDR2 FQGNSA. The CDR3 bases are TGTGCCAGCAGCTTAGTTTTAGACCCTCGGTATGGCTACACCTTC. Its translation is CASSLVLDPRYGYTF.

V and J are TRBV5-4 and TRBJ1-3, with D unclear. Deletions cut 1 base from V and 1 base from J, with 9 bases between. The CDR3 is 15 residues long. Germline lookup yields CDR1 SGHNT and CDR2 YYREEE (reference sequence). As DNA, the CDR3 is TGTGCCAGCAGCTTGTTTGGTCAGTCTGGAAACACCATATATTTT. Residues: CASSLFGQSGNTIYF. The full variable domain, completed using reference TRBV5-4 and TRBJ1-3, is ETGVTQSPTHLIKTRGQQVTLRCSSQSGHNTVSWYQQALGQGPQFIFQYYREEENGRGNFPPRFSGLQFPNYSSELNVNALELDDSALYLCASSLFGQSGNTIYFGEGSWLTVV.

The V call is TRBV7-9, the J call TRBJ1-5, with D tentatively TRBD1 (5 bases). Germline CDR1 reads SEHNR; CDR2 reads FQNEAQ (reference sequence). With 5 bases removed from V and 5 bases from J, the gap between germline ends came to 13 bases. The CDR3 is 14 amino acids. The CDR3 protein is CASSPGWDDQPQHF. The CDR3 bases are TGTGCCAGCAGCCCCGGGTGGGACGATCAGCCCCAGCATTTT.

This chain links TRBV10-2 with TRBJ2-3, with D perhaps assigned TRBD1 or TRBD2 (5 bases each). CDR3 length: 14 residues. V was shortened by 6 bases and J by 0 bases, with 10 bases between the two germline ends. The germline gives CDR1 WSHSY, CDR2 SAAADI. The CDR3 DNA reads as TGCGCCAGCAGGGGGACGAGTAGCACAGATACGCAGTATTTT. This codes for CASRGTSSTDTQYF.

The rearrangement links TRBV5-1 to TRBJ1-6, with 10 bases matching TRBD1. Germline assignment: CDR1 SGHRS and CDR2 YFSETQ. V lost 0 bases, J lost 8 bases, and 8 bases stayed unmatched. This CDR3 region has 17 residues. CDR3 loop: CASSLAITTGGDSPLHF. CDR3 DNA: TGCGCCAGCAGCTTGGCCATTACGACAGGGGGCGATTCACCCCTCCACTTT.

V is TRBV5-4 and J is TRBJ2-5, with D perhaps matching TRBD1 (5 bases). CDR3 length: 16 residues. V lost 4 bases to trimming and J lost 4 bases, with 20 bases between them. Germline V gene lookup returns CDR1 SGHNT and CDR2 YYREEE (reference sequence). The CDR3 here is CASSQVGQASGETQYF. In DNA, the CDR3 is TGTGCCAGCAGCCAGGTGGGGCAGGCGAGTGGAGAGACCCAGTACTTC. Full variable domain (outside the CDR3, taken from reference TRBV5-4 and TRBJ2-5): ETGVTQSPTHLIKTRGQQVTLRCSSQSGHNTVSWYQQALGQGPQFIFQYYREEENGRGNFPPRFSGLQFPNYSSELNVNALELDDSALYLCASSQVGQASGETQYFGPGTRLLVL.

This chain uses TRBV30 with TRBJ2-2; D unclear. Germline-derived CDR1 and CDR2 are GTSNPN and SVGIG (reference sequence). Trimming removed 0 bases at V and 1 base at J, with 6 bases between. This CDR3 region has 14 residues. This CDR3 reads CAWSVTVNTGELFF. For the CDR3, the DNA is TGTGCCTGGAGTGTTACAGTGAACACCGGGGAGCTGTTTTTT.

This clone was found once. The chain recombines TRBV9 with TRBJ2-7; 9 bases match TRBD1. The CDR3 loop spans 16 amino acids. Germline assignment: CDR1 SGDLS and CDR2 YYNGEE. The ends lost 0 bases at V and 9 bases at J; junction bases unmatched: 13. The CDR3 is CASSVGSDRGLKGQYF. CDR3 DNA sequence: TGTGCCAGCAGCGTAGGATCGGACAGGGGACTGAAGGGGCAGTACTTC.

The chain combines TRBV2 with TRBJ2-3; D is perhaps TRBD1 or TRBD2 (5 bases each). Trimming pared 5 bases from V and 4 bases from J, leaving 13 bases between. The CDR3 runs 14 residues. From germline, CDR1 is SNHLY and CDR2 FYNNEI. Here the CDR3 reads CASSRDPFSDTQYF. The CDR3 region has the DNA TGTGCCAGCAGTAGGGACCCATTTTCAGATACGCAGTATTTT.

The genes are TRBV6-5 and TRBJ2-1, with TRBD1 identical over 10 bases. Germline CDR1 reads MNHEY; CDR2 reads SVGAGI. The junction had 5 bases not matched to a gene; V was cut back by 6 bases and J by 6 bases. The CDR3 sequence is 14 residues long. The chain's CDR3 is CASSRTGGINEQFF. In DNA form, the CDR3 reads TGTGCCAGCAGCCGGACAGGGGGAATCAATGAGCAGTTCTTC.

The rearrangement links TRBV7-9 to TRBJ2-7; D is unresolved. CDR1 SEHNR and CDR2 FQNEAQ come from the germline V gene (reference sequence). V was trimmed by 8 bases and J by 2 bases, leaving 7 bases between them. This CDR3 has 11 residues. The CDR3 nucleotides are TGTGCCAGCGTTGGGACCTACGAGCAGTACTTC. This encodes CASVGTYEQYF.

This rearrangement joins TRBV5-1 to TRBJ2-1, with D unclear. V gave up 3 bases and J gave up 0 bases, with 7 bases separating them. CDR1 is SGHRS, CDR2 YFSETQ, per germline. The CDR3 is 14 residues long. CDR3 nucleotides: TGCGCCAGCAGCTGGGGTAACTCCTACAATGAGCAGTTCTTC. This codes for CASSWGNSYNEQFF.

The rearrangement uses TRBV30 and TRBJ1-2, with 7 bases aligning to TRBD1. Germline V gene lookup returns CDR1 GTSNPN and CDR2 SVGIG (reference sequence). With 1 base clipped from V and 4 bases from J, the junction kept 3 bases outside the gene matches. This CDR3 has 13 residues. Here the CDR3 reads CAWSETGFYGYTF. CDR3 DNA sequence: TGTGCCTGGAGTGAGACAGGGTTCTATGGCTACACCTTC. The variable domain in full, with the rest retrieved from reference TRBV30 and TRBJ1-2, is SQTIHQWPATLVQPVGSPLSLECTVEGTSNPNLYWYRQAAGRGLQLLFYSVGIGQISSEVPQNLSASRPQDRQFILSSKKLLLSDSGFYLCAWSETGFYGYTFGSGTRLTVV.

The V gene is TRBV19, the J gene TRBJ1-1; weak D call: TRBD1 (6 bases). V dropped 8 bases and J dropped 4 bases, with 17 bases sitting between them. Looked up from germline, CDR1 is LNHDA and CDR2 is SQIVND (reference sequence). CDR3 length: 14 residues. CDR3 region: CASGWGGVSTEAFF. The CDR3 coding sequence is TGTGCCAGTGGGTGGGGGGGCGTCAGCACTGAAGCTTTCTTT. The whole variable domain, filled in from reference TRBV19 and TRBJ1-1, reads DGGITQSPKYLFRKEGQNVTLSCEQNLNHDAMYWYRQDPGQGLRLIYYSQIVNDFQKGDIAEGYSVSREKKESFPLTVTSAQKNPTAFYLCASGWGGVSTEAFFGQGTRLTVV.

V is TRBV7-2 and J is TRBJ1-4; the D gene is possibly TRBD1 (5 bases). From germline, CDR1 is SGHTA and CDR2 FQGNSA. The CDR3 spans 16 residues. V gave up 5 bases and J gave up 4 bases, with 17 bases separating them. CDR3 nucleotides: TGTGCCAGCAGCGGAAATCCAGGGAGTATTAATGAAAAACTGTTTTTT. Its translation: CASSGNPGSINEKLFF.

The chain joins TRBV28 to TRBJ1-1; D is uncertain. This CDR3 comprises 14 residues. Germline V gene sequence: CDR1 MDHEN, CDR2 SYDVKM. The V and J ends lost 3 bases and 3 bases respectively, with 11 bases between them. As DNA, the CDR3 is TGTGCCAGCAGTTTTGGTGGCAGGTACACTGAAGCTTTCTTT. Protein: CASSFGGRYTEAFF.

This clone was recorded a few times. J is TRBJ1-5 and V is TRBV27; 8 bases are shared with TRBD1. J lost 4 bases, V lost 5 bases, and 4 bases had no gene match. Germline loops: CDR1 MNHEY, CDR2 SMNVEV (reference sequence). The CDR3 sequence is 14 residues long. The CDR3 sequence: CASSMQGANQPQHF. The DNA for the CDR3 is TGTGCCAGCAGTATGCAGGGGGCGAATCAGCCCCAGCATTTT.

The V and J genes are TRBV11-2 and TRBJ2-1; the match to TRBD2 covers 8 bases. Unmatched junction bases numbered 8, after V lost 2 bases and J lost 2 bases. Germline assignment: CDR1 SGHAT and CDR2 FQNNGV. CDR3 length: 17 residues. As DNA, the CDR3 is TGTGCCAGCAGCTTAAATCTCGCGGGGGGCCCCTACAATGAGCAGTTCTTC. This sequence encodes CASSLNLAGGPYNEQFF.

V and J are TRBV4-1 and TRBJ2-5; no firm D call. V shed 4 bases and J shed 0 bases, with 9 bases lying between them. The CDR3 is 14 residues long. Germline V gives CDR1 MGHRA, CDR2 YSYEKL. The CDR3 is CASSPSVDQETQYF. The DNA for the CDR3 is TGCGCCAGCAGCCCGTCCGTGGACCAAGAGACCCAGTACTTC.

The gene calls are TRBV7-9 and TRBJ2-7; no firm D call. Germline lookup yields CDR1 SEHNR and CDR2 FQNEAQ (reference sequence). V lost 4 bases, J lost 0 bases, and 10 bases lay in between. The CDR3 totals 14 residues. The CDR3 loop reads CASSSPLSSYEQYF. In nucleotides, the CDR3 is TGTGCCAGCAGCTCCCCACTGAGCTCCTACGAGCAGTACTTC.

On this clone itself: One end of the junction is discordant with germline, which a read error may explain. The chain carries TRBV7-2 and TRBJ2-5; D remains ambiguous. Germline-derived CDR1 and CDR2 are SGHTA and FQGNSA. CDR3 length: 10 residues. The CDR3 DNA reads as TGTGCCAGCGGACGAGAGGCCCAGTACTTC. It yields the protein CASGREAQYF. The full variable domain, in which reference TRBV7-2 and TRBJ2-5 provide the parts outside the CDR3, is GAGVSQSPSNKVTEKGKDVELRCDPISGHTALYWYRQSLGQGLEFLIYFQGNSAPDKSGLPSDRFSAERTGGSVSTLTIQRTQQEDSAVYLCASGREAQYFGPGTRLLVL.

The rearrangement links TRBV4-3 to TRBJ1-2; 8 positions match TRBD1. Germline CDR1 and CDR2: LGHNA and YSLEER. The CDR3 extends over 16 amino acids. Germline trimming cut 2 bases from V and 2 bases from J; bases unmatched to any gene: 7. CDR3: CASSQYTGTGNYGYTF. The CDR3 bases are TGCGCCAGCAGCCAATACACCGGGACAGGCAACTATGGCTACACCTTC.

This clone was seen once. The chain recombines TRBV19 with TRBJ1-3; 8 bases match TRBD1. The CDR3 has 15 amino acids. The germline gives CDR1 LNHDA, CDR2 SQIVND (reference sequence). V lost 9 bases and J lost 2; bases outside the gene matches: 9. The CDR3 protein is CASGPEDRAGNTIYF. The CDR3 region has the DNA TGTGCCAGCGGCCCTGAGGACAGGGCTGGAAACACCATATATTTT.

This chain links TRBV6-5 with TRBJ2-7, with 8 bases fitting TRBD1. This CDR3 has 14 residues. From germline, CDR1 is MNHEY and CDR2 SVGAGI. Losses at the gene ends were 0 bases for V and 3 bases for J; bases not matched to a gene: 1. CDR3 protein: CASSYSTGVYEQYF. Written as DNA, the CDR3 is TGTGCCAGCAGTTACTCGACAGGGGTCTACGAGCAGTACTTC.

The table lists this clone with a few counts. The V call is TRBV5-1, the J call TRBJ1-1; no clear D gene. Between the trimmed V and J ends, which lost 5 bases and 6 bases, there was a span of 17 bases. The CDR3 has 14 residues. From germline, CDR1 is SGHRS and CDR2 YFSETQ. The CDR3 bases are TGCGCCAGCAGTTATGGGCCCCAGTCCGCTGAAGCTTTCTTT. Protein: CASSYGPQSAEAFF.

The chain combines TRBV5-6 with TRBJ1-2; TRBD1 agrees at 8 bases. The germline gives CDR1 SGHDT, CDR2 YYEEEE. This CDR3 comprises 16 residues. V shed 2 bases, J shed 2 bases, and the junction held 8 bases outside the gene matches. CDR3 nucleotide sequence: TGTGCCAGCAGCTTACTACAGGGGGTCAGAAACTATGGCTACACCTTC. Its protein is CASSLLQGVRNYGYTF.